A selection of T cell receptor beta chains follows, all from one sample in a study of beta chain features in type 1 diabetes. TCRdb's copy holds only in-frame clones and misses some; the assay was immunoSEQ multiplex PCR. The data show just over 450,000 clones, approximately 30% seen once. The sample consisted of naive CD4+ T cells from blood. The receptors were gathered from a man younger than 30 in good health. The CDR3 runs from the conserved cysteine through the conserved F or W. A D gene is named only where the DNA matches it firmly. A clone size is listed for some rows: how often the clone was seen (once, few, many), or a class if it is expanded.

v_call	d_call	j_call	clone_size	cdr3_nt	cdr3_aa
TRBV7-6	TRBD2	TRBJ2-7	-	TGTGCCAGCAGCCGGGGACTATCGCTCGAGCAGTACTTC	CASSRGLSLEQYF
TRBV29-1	TRBD2	TRBJ2-1	-	TGCAGCGTTGAAGGGGTGTCTAGCGGACACCCATATTACAATGAGCAGTTCTTC	CSVEGVSSGHPYYNEQFF
TRBV29-1	TRBD2	TRBJ2-1	-	TGCAGCGTTGATGTGGGACTAGGCGAAATCAATGAGCAGTTCTTC	CSVDVGLGEINEQFF
TRBV5-1	-	TRBJ2-7	few	TGCGCCAGCAGCCAGCCCGGGACTGAAGACTACGAGCAGTACTTC	CASSQPGTEDYEQYF
TRBV7-8	-	TRBJ2-1	-	TGTGCCAGCAGCTTAGACCCGACTAGGAATGAGCAGTTCTTC	CASSLDPTRNEQFF
TRBV4-2	-	TRBJ2-1	-	TGTGCCAGCAGCCAAGACCAAAGCTACAATGAGCAGTTCTTC	CASSQDQSYNEQFF
TRBV5-1	-	TRBJ2-7	-	TGCGCCAGCAGCCGTTTGGGACAAACCTCCTACGAGCAGTACTTC	CASSRLGQTSYEQYF
TRBV7-2	TRBD1	TRBJ2-3	-	TGTGCCAGCAAATTAGACAGGGGAACAGATACGCAGTATTTT	CASKLDRGTDTQYF
TRBV14	TRBD2	TRBJ2-6	-	TGTGCCAGCAGCCAGTTCGGGGGGACTGGGGCCAACGTCCTGACTTTC	CASSQFGGTGANVLTF
TRBV25-1	TRBD2	TRBJ2-1	once	TGTGCCAGCAGTGAATATGGGGCGGGAGATGATGAGCAGTTCTTC	CASSEYGAGDDEQFF
TRBV2	TRBD2	TRBJ2-7	few	TGTGCCAGCAGTGAAGGGCTAGCGGCCTACGAGCAGTACTTC	CASSEGLAAYEQYF
TRBV30	-	TRBJ2-1	-	TGTGCCTGGAGTGCCGGGACTGGTGCAGTCGATGAGCAGTTCTTC	CAWSAGTGAVDEQFF
TRBV6-6	TRBD2	TRBJ2-1	-	TGTGCCAGCAGCCCTTCGGGACTAGCGCTCCATGAGCAGTTCTTC	CASSPSGLALHEQFF
TRBV29-1	-	TRBJ2-5	-	TGCAGCGTTGAACAAGAGACCCAGTACTTC	CSVEQETQYF
TRBV5-4	TRBD2	TRBJ2-1	-	TGTGCCAGCAGCAAGAGCCCCTTCGTGGCGGGAGGAAAGGACAATGAGCAGTTCTTC	CASSKSPFVAGGKDNEQFF
TRBV30	-	TRBJ2-3	-	TGTGCCTGGAGTGCGGGGCTCGCAGATACGCAGTATTTT	CAWSAGLADTQYF
TRBV9	TRBD1	TRBJ2-4	-	TGTGCCAGCAGCGTAGCCGGGACAGGGCCAGCCAAAAACATTCAGTACTTC	CASSVAGTGPAKNIQYF
TRBV30	-	TRBJ1-5	-	TGTGCCTGGAGCGCGGGGCAGGGTAGATATCAGCCCCAGCATTTT	CAWSAGQGRYQPQHF
TRBV9	TRBD1	TRBJ1-5	-	TGTGCCAGCAGTGCTGACAGGGGCCTCGAGCCCCAGCATTTT	CASSADRGLEPQHF
TRBV2	-	TRBJ2-5	-	TGTGCCAGCAGCGACCGGGTCGGGGAGACCCAGTACTTC	CASSDRVGETQYF
TRBV9	-	TRBJ2-3	-	TGTGCCAGCAGCCCGGGACAAGGGTGGGCAGATACGCAGTATTTT	CASSPGQGWADTQYF
TRBV30	-	TRBJ1-1	-	TGTGCCTGGAGTTTTAGGGGGAACACTGAAGCTTTCTTT	CAWSFRGNTEAFF
TRBV30	TRBD1	TRBJ1-3	few	TGTGCCTGGGGACAGGGAAGAAACACCATATATTTT	CAWGQGRNTIYF
TRBV7-2	-	TRBJ2-7	-	TGTGCCAGCAGCTCCCGGGACGAGCAGTACTTC	CASSSRDEQYF
TRBV7-9	-	TRBJ2-5	-	TGTGCCAGCAGCTTACGAGGGATTGTGGAGACCCAGTACTTC	CASSLRGIVETQYF
TRBV5-6	-	TRBJ2-7	-	TGTGCCAGCAGACCGCAGTGGAATAACCTAGGGGAGCAGTACTTC	CASRPQWNNLGEQYF
TRBV30	-	TRBJ1-1	few	TGTGCCTGGACAGGGCTCACTGAAGCTTTCTTT	CAWTGLTEAFF
TRBV7-3	-	TRBJ2-7	few	TGTGCCAGCAGCTCCCGCTACGAGCAGTACTTC	CASSSRYEQYF
TRBV18	-	TRBJ2-5	-	TGTGCCAGCTCACCACCCTTCCACGGAGATGAGACCCAGTACTTC	CASSPPFHGDETQYF
TRBV9	-	TRBJ2-7	-	TGTGCCAGCAGCGTAGCTGAGGTAGCGGCTGACTACGAGCAGTACTTC	CASSVAEVAADYEQYF
TRBV6-1	TRBD2	TRBJ2-7	-	TGTGCCAGCGCAGCGGCGGGGGAGGGCTACGAGCAGTACTTC	CASAAAGEGYEQYF
TRBV5-4	TRBD2	TRBJ2-4	-	TGTGCCAGCAGCTTCTACGGGACTAGCGGGAGCGGGCAAAACATTCAGTACTTC	CASSFYGTSGSGQNIQYF
TRBV19	-	TRBJ1-2	-	TGTGCCAGTAGGTCCCCAGGCGGATATGGCTACACCTTC	CASRSPGGYGYTF
TRBV30	-	TRBJ2-5	-	TGTGCCTGGAGTGGCGGGGCCCGTAGGGAGACCCAGTACTTC	CAWSGGARRETQYF
TRBV28	-	TRBJ1-2	-	TGTGCCAGCAGTTTCGTAAACTCTAACTATGGCTACACCTTC	CASSFVNSNYGYTF
TRBV12-5	TRBD1	TRBJ1-5	-	TGTGCTAGTGGTTTGGTACAGCTGGGACAGAACAATCAGCCCCAGCATTTT	CASGLVQLGQNNQPQHF
TRBV5-4	-	TRBJ1-1	-	TGTGCCAGCAGCTCGTGGACAGTAGTGAACACTGAAGCTTTCTTT	CASSSWTVVNTEAFF
TRBV30	-	TRBJ2-1	few	TGTGCCTGGGACACGGCTTGGTCCTACAATGAGCAGTTCTTC	CAWDTAWSYNEQFF
TRBV7-2	-	TRBJ1-4	few	TGTGCCAGCAGCTTAGCCCCGGCCACGGTGGAACTGTTTTTT	CASSLAPATVELFF
TRBV10-3	TRBD1	TRBJ2-1	few	TGTGCCATCCGACAGGGGGGCAATGAGCAGTTCTTC	CAIRQGGNEQFF